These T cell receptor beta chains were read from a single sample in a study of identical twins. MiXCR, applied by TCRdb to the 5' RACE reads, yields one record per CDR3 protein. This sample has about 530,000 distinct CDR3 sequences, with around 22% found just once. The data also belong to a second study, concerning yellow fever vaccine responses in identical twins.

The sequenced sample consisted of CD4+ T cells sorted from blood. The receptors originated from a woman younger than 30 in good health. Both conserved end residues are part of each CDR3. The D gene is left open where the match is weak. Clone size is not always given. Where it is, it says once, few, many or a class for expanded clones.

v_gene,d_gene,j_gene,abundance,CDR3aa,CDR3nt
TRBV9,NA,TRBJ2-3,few,CASSVDSGDTQYF,TGTGCCAGCAGCGTAGACTCGGGGGATACGCAGTATTTT
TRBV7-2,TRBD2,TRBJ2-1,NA,CASSARLAGGLFF,TGTGCCAGCAGCGCCCGACTAGCGGGGGGGCTGTTCTTC
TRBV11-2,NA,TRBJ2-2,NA,CASSPRELGNTGELFF,TGTGCCAGCAGCCCTAGAGAGCTGGGGAACACCGGGGAGCTGTTTTTT
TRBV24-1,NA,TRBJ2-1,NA,CATSGSRGSYNEQFF,TGTGCCACCAGTGGGTCTAGAGGTTCCTACAATGAGCAGTTCTTC
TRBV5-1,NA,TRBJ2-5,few,CASSTPAIQETQYF,TGCGCCAGCTCCACGCCGGCTATCCAAGAGACCCAGTACTTC
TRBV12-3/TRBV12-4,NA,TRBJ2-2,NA,CASSAVGAAGELFF,TGTGCCAGCAGTGCTGTCGGGGCGGCCGGGGAGCTGTTTTTT
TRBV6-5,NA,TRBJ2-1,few,CASSRTRDEQFF,TGTGCCAGCAGCCGAACTAGAGATGAGCAGTTCTTC
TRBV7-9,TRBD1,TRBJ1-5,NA,CASSLGQTQNQPQHF,TGTGCCAGCAGCTTGGGACAGACCCAGAATCAGCCCCAGCATTTT
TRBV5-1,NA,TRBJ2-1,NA,CASSRESGSYNEQFF,TGCGCCAGCAGCCGAGAAAGTGGCTCCTACAATGAGCAGTTCTTC
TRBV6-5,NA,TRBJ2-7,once,CASSYSVLGASYEQYF,TGTGCCAGCAGTTACTCGGTTTTGGGGGCGAGCTACGAGCAGTACTTC
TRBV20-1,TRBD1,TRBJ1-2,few,CSARAGTGNYGYTF,TGCAGTGCTAGGGCCGGGACAGGCAACTATGGCTACACCTTC
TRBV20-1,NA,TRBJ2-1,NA,CSAWGKDYNEQFF,TGCAGTGCTTGGGGGAAAGATTACAATGAGCAGTTCTTC
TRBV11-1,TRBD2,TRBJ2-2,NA,CASSSGLAGAKSNTGELFF,TGTGCCAGCAGCTCCGGACTAGCGGGGGCCAAATCGAACACCGGGGAGCTGTTTTTT
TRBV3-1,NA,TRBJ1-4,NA,CASSQVRDGREKLFF,TGTGCCAGCAGCCAAGTACGGGACGGTCGCGAAAAACTGTTTTTT
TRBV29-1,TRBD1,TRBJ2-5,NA,CSVAQGVQETQYF,TGCAGCGTGGCACAGGGGGTCCAAGAGACCCAGTACTTC
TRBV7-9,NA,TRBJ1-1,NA,CASSLPDRLGTEAFF,TGTGCCAGCAGCTTACCCGACAGGCTCGGCACTGAAGCTTTCTTT
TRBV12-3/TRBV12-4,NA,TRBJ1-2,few,CASSAQNREGYTF,TGTGCCAGCAGTGCCCAGAACAGGGAGGGCTACACCTTC
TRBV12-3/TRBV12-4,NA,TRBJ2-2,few,CASSPTGRGMTGELFF,TGTGCCAGCAGCCCCACTGGCAGGGGAATGACCGGGGAGCTGTTTTTT
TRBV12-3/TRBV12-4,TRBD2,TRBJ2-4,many,CASSLMRVGGVVYF,TGTGCCAGCAGTTTGATGCGTGTGGGGGGGGTAGTGTACTTC
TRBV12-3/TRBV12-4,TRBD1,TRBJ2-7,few,CASGQGIYEQYF,TGTGCCAGCGGACAGGGTATCTACGAGCAGTACTTC
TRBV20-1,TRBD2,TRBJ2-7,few,CSARGRLASGVYEQYF,TGCAGTGCTAGAGGACGACTAGCGTCAGGGGTATACGAGCAGTACTTC
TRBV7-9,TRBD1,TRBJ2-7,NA,CASSLKGQGLSYEQYF,TGTGCCAGCAGCTTAAAAGGACAGGGTCTCTCCTACGAGCAGTACTTC
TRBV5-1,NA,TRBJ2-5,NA,CASSPVGTETQYF,TGCGCCAGCAGCCCGGTAGGGACTGAGACCCAGTACTTC
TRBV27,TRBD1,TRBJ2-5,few,CASSSAGTGEETQYF,TGTGCCAGCAGTTCTGCGGGGACAGGGGAAGAGACCCAGTACTTC
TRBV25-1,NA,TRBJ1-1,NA,CASSETRHSEAFF,TGTGCCAGCAGTGAAACCCGTCACAGTGAAGCTTTCTTT
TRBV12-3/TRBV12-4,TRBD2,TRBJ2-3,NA,CASSSRAGSGRSTDTQYF,TGTGCCAGCAGTTCCCGCGCGGGGAGCGGGAGGAGCACAGATACGCAGTATTTT